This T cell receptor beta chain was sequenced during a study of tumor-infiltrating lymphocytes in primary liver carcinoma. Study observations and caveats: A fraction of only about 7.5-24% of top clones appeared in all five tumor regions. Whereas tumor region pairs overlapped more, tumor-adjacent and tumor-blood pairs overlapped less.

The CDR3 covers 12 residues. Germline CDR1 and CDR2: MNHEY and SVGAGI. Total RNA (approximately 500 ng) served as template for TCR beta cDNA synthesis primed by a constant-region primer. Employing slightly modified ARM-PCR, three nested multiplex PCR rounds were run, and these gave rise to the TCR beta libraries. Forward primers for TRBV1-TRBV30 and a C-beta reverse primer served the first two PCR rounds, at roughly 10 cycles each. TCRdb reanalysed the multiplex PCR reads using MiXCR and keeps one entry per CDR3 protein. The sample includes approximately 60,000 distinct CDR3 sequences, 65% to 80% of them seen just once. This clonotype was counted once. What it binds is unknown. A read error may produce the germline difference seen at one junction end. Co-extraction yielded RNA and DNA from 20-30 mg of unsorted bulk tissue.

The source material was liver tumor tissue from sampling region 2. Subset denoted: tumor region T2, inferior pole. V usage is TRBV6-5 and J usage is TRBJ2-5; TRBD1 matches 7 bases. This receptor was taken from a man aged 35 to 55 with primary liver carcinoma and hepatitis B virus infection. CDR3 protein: CASSPQGEIQYF. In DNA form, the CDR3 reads TGTGCCAGCAGCCCCCAGGGGGAGATCCAGTACTTC.